This T cell receptor beta chain was retrieved from a study of T cell repertoires in cytomegalovirus infection. This clonotype has only a few counts. Its cognate antigen is unknown. Each CDR3 protein gets one entry after TCRdb re-called the reads with MiXCR. The top ten clones hold roughly 14% of a sample with roughly 800,000 distinct CDR3 sequences, 25% to 30% of them seen once. The CDR3 is 12 residues long. Per germline, CDR1 MNHNS and CDR2 SASEGT. The V end was cut by 9 bases, the J end by 4 bases, with 12 bases between. The V and J genes are TRBV6-1 and TRBJ1-1; the D gene is possibly TRBD1 (5 bases). This clonotype originated in a human donor in good health (CMV status not recorded). Some clones in this sample may be carry-over from other donors' samples. Sample: cultured CD8+ T cells from PBMCs, taken from culture after CMV antigen stimulation. The CDR3 coding sequence is TGTGCCAGTGGGACCCAGGGCACTGAAGCTTTCTTT. Residues: CASGTQGTEAFF.